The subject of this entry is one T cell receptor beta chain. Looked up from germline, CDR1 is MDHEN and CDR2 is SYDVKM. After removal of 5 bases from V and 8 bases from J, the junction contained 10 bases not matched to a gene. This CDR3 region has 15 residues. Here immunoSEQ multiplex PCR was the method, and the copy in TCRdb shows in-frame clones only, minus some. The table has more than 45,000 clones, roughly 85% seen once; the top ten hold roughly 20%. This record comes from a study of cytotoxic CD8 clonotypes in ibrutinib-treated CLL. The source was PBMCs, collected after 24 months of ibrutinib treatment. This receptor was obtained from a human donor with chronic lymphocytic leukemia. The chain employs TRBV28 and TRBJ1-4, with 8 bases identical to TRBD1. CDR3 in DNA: TGTGCCAGCAGTGGACAGGGTCGAGAGAGGGAAAAACTGTTTTTT. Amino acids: CASSGQGREREKLFF. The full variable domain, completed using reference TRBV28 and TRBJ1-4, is DVKVTQSSRYLVKRTGEKVFLECVQDMDHENMFWYRQDPGLGLRLIYFSYDVKMKEKGDIPEGYSVSREKKERFSLILESASTNQTSMYLCASSGQGREREKLFFGSGTQLSVL.